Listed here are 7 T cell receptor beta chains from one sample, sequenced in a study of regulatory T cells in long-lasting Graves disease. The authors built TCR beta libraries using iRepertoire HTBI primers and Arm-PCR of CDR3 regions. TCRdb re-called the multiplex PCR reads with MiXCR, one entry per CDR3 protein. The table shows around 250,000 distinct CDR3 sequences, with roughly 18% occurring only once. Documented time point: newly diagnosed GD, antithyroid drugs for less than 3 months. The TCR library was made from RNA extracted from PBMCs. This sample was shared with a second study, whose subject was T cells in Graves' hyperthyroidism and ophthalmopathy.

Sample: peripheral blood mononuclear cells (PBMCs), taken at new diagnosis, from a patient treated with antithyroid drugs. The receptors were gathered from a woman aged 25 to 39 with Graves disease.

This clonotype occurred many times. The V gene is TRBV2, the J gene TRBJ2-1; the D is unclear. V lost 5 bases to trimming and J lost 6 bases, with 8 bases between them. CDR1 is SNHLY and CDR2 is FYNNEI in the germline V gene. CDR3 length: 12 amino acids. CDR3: CASSWLRNEQFF. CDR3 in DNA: TGTGCCAGCAGTTGGCTCCGCAATGAGCAGTTCTTC.

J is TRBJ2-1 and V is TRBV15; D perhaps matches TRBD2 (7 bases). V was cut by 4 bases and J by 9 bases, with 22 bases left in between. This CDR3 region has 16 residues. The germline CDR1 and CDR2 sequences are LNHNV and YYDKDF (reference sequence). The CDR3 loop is CATSMAGATLWGEQFF. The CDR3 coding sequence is TGTGCCACCAGCATGGCGGGGGCCACACTTTGGGGTGAGCAGTTCTTC. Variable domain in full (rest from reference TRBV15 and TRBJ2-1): DAMVIQNPRYQVTQFGKPVTLSCSQTLNHNVMYWYQQKSSQAPKLLFHYYDKDFNNEADTPDNFQSRRPNTSFCFLDIRSPGLGDTAMYLCATSMAGATLWGEQFFGPGTRLTVL.

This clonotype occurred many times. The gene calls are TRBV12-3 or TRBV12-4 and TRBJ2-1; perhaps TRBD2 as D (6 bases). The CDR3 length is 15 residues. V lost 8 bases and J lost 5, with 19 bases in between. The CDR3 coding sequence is TGTGCCAGCGCACTTCGACTAGTATCCCACAATGAGCAGTTCTTC. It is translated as CASALRLVSHNEQFF.

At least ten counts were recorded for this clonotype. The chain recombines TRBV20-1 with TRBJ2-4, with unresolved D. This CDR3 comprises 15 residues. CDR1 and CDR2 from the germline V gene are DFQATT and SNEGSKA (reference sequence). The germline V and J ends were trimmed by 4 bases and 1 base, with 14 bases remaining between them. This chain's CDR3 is CSATRVDGAKNIQYF. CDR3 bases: TGCAGTGCTACTAGGGTGGACGGGGCCAAAAACATTCAGTACTTC.

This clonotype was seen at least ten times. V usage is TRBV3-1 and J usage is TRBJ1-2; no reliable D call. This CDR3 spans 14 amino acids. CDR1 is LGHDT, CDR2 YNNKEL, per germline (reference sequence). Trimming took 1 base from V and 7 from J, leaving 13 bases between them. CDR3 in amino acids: CASSQGPRLGGYTF. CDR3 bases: TGTGCCAGCAGCCAAGGCCCCAGGTTGGGTGGCTACACCTTC. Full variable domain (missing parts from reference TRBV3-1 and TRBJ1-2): DTAVSQTPKYLVTQMGNDKSIKCEQNLGHDTMYWYKQDSKKFLKIMFSYNNKELIINETVPNRFSPKSPDKAHLNLHINSLELGDSAVYFCASSQGPRLGGYTFGSGTRLTVV.

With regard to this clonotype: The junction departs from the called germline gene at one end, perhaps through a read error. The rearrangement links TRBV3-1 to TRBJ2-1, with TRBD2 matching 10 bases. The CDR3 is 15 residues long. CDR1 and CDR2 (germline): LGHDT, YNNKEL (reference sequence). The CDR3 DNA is TGTGCCAGCAGCTCTCTAGCGGGAGTATACAGTGAGCAGTTCTTC. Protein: CASSSLAGVYSEQFF.

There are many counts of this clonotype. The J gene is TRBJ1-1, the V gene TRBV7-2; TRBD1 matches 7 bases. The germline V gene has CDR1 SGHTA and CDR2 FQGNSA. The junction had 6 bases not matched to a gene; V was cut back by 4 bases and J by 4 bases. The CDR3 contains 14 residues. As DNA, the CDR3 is TGTGCCAGCAGCTCGATAGGGGGCGGCACTGAAGCTTTCTTT. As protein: CASSSIGGGTEAFF. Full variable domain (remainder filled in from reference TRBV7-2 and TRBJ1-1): GAGVSQSPSNKVTEKGKDVELRCDPISGHTALYWYRQSLGQGLEFLIYFQGNSAPDKSGLPSDRFSAERTGGSVSTLTIQRTQQEDSAVYLCASSSIGGGTEAFFGQGTRLTVV.